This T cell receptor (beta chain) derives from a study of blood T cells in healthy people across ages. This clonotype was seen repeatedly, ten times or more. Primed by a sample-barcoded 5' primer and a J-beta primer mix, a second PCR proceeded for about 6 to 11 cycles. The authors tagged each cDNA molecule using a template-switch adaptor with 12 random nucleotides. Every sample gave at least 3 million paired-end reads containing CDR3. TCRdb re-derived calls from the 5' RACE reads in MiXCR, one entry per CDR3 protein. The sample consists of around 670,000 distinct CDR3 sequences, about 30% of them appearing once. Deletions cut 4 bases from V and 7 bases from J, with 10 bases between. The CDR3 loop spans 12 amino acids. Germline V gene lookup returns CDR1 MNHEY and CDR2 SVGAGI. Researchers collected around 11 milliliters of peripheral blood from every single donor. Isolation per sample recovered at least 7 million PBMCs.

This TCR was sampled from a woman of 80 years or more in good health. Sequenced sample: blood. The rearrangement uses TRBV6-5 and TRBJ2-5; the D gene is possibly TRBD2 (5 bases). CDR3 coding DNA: TGTGCCAGCAGTTCAGGCGCGGGGACCCAGTACTTC. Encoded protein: CASSSGAGTQYF.